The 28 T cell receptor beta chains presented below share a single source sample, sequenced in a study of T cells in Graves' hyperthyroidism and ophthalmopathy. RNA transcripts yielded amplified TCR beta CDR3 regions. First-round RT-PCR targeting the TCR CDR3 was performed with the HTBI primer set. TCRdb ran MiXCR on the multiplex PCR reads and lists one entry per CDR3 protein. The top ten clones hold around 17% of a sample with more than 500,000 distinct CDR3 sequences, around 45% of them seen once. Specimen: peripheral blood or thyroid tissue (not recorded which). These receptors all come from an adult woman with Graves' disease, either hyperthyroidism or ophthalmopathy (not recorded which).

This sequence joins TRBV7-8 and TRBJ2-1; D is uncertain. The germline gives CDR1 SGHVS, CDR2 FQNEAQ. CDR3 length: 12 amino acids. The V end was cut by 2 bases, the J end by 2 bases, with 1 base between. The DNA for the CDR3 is TGTGCCAGCAGCTTACCCTACAATGAGCAGTTCTTC. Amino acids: CASSLPYNEQFF. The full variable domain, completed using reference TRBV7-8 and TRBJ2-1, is GAGVSQSPRYKVAKRGQDVALRCDPISGHVSLFWYQQALGQGPEFLTYFQNEAQLDKSGLPSDRFFAERPEGSVSTLKIQRTQQEDSAVYLCASSLPYNEQFFGPGTRLTVL.

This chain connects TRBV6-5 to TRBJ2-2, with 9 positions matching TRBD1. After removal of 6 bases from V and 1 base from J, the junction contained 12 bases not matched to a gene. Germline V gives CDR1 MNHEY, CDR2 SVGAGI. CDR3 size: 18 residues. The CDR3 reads CASSQRGTGLKNTGELFF. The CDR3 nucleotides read TGTGCCAGCAGCCAGAGAGGGACAGGGCTTAAGAACACCGGGGAGCTGTTTTTT.

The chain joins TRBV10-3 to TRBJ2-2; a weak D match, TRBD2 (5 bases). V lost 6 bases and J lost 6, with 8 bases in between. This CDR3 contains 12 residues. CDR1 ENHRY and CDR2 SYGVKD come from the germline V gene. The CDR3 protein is CAIREAPGELFF. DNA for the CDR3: TGTGCCATCAGGGAGGCCCCCGGGGAGCTGTTTTTT.

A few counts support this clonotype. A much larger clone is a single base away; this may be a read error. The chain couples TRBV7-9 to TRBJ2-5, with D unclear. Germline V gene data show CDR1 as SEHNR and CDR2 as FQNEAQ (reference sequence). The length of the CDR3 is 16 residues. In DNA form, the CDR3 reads TGTGCCAGCAGCCGAGCCTTCACGGCAAACCAAGAGGCCCAGTACTTC. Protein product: CASSRAFTANQEAQYF.

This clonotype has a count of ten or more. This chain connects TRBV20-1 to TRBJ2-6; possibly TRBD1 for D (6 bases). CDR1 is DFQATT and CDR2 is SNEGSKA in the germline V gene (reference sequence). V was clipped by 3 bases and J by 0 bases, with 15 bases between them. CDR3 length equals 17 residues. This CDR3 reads CSASVRGQSSGANVLTF. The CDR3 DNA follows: TGCAGTGCTAGCGTCAGGGGTCAGTCCTCTGGGGCCAACGTCCTGACTTTC.

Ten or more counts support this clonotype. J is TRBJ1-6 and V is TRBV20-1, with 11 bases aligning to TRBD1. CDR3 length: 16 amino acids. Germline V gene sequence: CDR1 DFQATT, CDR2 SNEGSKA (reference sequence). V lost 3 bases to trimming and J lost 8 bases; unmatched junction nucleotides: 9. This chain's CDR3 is CSARLAGQGDYSPLHF. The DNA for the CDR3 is TGCAGTGCTAGGCTTGCGGGACAGGGGGACTATTCACCCCTCCACTTT.

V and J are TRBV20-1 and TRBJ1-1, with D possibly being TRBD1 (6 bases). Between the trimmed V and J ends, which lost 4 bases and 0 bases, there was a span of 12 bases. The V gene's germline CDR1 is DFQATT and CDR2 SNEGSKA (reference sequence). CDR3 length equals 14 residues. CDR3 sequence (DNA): TGCAGTGCTACCCCACAGGGATTGAACACTGAAGCTTTCTTT. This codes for CSATPQGLNTEAFF.

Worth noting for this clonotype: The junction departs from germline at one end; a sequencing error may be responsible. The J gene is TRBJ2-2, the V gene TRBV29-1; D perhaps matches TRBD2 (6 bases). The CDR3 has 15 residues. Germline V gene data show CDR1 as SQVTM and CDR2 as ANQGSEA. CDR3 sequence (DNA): TGCAGCGTTGAGGAGGGAACCCCGAACACCAGGGAGCTGTTTTTT. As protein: CSVEEGTPNTRELFF.

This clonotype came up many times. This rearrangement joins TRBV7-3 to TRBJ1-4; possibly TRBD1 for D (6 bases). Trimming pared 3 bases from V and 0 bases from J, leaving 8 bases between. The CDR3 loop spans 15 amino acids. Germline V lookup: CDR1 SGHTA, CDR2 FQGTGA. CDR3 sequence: CASSLTGATNEKLFF. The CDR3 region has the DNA TGTGCCAGCAGCTTGACAGGAGCAACTAATGAAAAACTGTTTTTT.

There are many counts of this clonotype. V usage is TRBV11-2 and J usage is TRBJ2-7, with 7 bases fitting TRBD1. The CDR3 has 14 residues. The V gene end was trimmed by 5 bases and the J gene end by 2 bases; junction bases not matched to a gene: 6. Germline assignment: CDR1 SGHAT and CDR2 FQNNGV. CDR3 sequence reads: CASSPRDSTYEQYF. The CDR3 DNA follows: TGTGCCAGCAGCCCCCGGGACAGTACCTACGAGCAGTACTTC.

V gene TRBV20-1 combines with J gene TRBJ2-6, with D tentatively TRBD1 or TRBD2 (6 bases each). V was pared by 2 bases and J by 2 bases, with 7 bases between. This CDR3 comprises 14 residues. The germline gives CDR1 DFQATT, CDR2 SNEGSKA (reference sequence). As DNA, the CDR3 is TGCAGTGCTAGACGGGGGCCTGGGGCCAACGTCCTGACTTTC. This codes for CSARRGPGANVLTF.

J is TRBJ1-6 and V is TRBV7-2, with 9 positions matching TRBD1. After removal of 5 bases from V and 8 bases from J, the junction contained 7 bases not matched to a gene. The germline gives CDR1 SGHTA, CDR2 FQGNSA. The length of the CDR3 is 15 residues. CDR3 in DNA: TGTGCCAGCAGCCCGGGACAGGGTTTCCATTCACCCCTCCACTTT. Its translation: CASSPGQGFHSPLHF. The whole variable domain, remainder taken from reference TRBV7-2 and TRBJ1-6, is GAGVSQSPSNKVTEKGKDVELRCDPISGHTALYWYRQSLGQGLEFLIYFQGNSAPDKSGLPSDRFSAERTGGSVSTLTIQRTQQEDSAVYLCASSPGQGFHSPLHFGNGTRLTVT.

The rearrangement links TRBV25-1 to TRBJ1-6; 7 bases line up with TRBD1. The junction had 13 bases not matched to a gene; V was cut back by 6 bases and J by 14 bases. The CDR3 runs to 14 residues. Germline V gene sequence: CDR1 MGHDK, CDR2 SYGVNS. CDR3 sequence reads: CASSIGGSGLSLHF. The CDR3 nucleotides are TGTGCCAGCAGCATAGGGGGCAGCGGTTTGTCCCTCCACTTT. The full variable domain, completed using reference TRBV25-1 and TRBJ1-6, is EADIYQTPRYLVIGTGKKITLECSQTMGHDKMYWYQQDPGMELHLIHYSYGVNSTEKGDLSSESTVSRIRTEHFPLTLESARPSHTSQYLCASSIGGSGLSLHFGNGTRLTVT.

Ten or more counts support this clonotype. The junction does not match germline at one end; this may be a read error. CDR3 DNA: TGCGCCAGTGGGACCCATCCCCGCGCCTTC. Translation gives CASGTHPRAF. This chain uses TRBV4-1 with TRBJ1-2, with D possibly matching TRBD1 (5 bases). The germline gives CDR1 MGHRA, CDR2 YSYEKL. This CDR3 contains 10 residues.

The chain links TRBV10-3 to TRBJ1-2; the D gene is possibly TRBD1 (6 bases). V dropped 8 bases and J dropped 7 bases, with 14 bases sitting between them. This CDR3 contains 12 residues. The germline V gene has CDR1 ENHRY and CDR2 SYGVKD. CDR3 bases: TGTGCCATCGGGCAGGGGCACCTTGGCTACACCTTC. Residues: CAIGQGHLGYTF.

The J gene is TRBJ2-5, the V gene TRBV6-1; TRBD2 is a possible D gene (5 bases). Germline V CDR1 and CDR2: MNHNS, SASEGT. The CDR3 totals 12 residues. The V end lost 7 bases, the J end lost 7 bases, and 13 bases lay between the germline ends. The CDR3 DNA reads TGTGCCAGCATGATAGACCGGGGGACCCAGTACTTC. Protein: CASMIDRGTQYF.

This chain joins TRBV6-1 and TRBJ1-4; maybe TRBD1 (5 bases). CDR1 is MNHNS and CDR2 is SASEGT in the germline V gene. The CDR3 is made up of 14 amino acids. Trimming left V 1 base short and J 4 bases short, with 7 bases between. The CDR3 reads CASSEGGLNEKLFF. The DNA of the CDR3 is TGTGCCAGCAGTGAAGGGGGCCTTAATGAAAAACTGTTTTTT.

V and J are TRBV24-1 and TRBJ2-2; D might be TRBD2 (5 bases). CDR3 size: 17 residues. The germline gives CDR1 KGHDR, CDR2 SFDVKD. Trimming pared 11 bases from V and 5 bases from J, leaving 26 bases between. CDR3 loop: CASSSIREGLWTGELFF. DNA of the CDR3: TGTGCCAGTAGTTCCATCAGAGAGGGCCTATGGACCGGGGAGCTGTTTTTT.

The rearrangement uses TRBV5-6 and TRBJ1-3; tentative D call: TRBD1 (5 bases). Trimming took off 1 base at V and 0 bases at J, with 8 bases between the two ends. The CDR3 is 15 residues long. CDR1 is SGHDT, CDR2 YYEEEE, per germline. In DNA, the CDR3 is TGTGCCAGCAGCTTGCCAGGGTACTCTGGAAACACCATATATTTT. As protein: CASSLPGYSGNTIYF.

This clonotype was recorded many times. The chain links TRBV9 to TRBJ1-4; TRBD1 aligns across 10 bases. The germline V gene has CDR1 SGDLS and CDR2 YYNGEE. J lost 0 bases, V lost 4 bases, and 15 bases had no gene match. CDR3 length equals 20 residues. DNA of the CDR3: TGTGCCAGCAGCCCCTGGACAGGGGGGATTGAGGAAGCAACTAATGAAAAACTGTTTTTT. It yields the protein CASSPWTGGIEEATNEKLFF.

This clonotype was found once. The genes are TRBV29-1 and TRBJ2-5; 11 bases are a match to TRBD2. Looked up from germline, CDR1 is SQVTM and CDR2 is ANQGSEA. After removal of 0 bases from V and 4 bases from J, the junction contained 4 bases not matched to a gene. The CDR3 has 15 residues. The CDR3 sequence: CSVEDRGLAGETQYF. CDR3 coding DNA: TGCAGCGTTGAAGATCGCGGACTAGCGGGAGAGACCCAGTACTTC. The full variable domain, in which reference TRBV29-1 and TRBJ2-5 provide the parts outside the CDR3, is SAVISQKPSRDICQRGTSLTIQCQVDSQVTMMFWYRQQPGQSLTLIATANQGSEATYESGFVIDKFPISRPNLTFSTLTVSNMSPEDSSIYLCSVEDRGLAGETQYFGPGTRLLVL.

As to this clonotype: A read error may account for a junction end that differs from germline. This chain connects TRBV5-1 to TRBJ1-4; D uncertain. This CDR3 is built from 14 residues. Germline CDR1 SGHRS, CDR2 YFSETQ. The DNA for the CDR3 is TGTGCCAGCAGCTTAATGCTAGGGAATGAAAAACTGTTTTTT. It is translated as CASSLMLGNEKLFF.

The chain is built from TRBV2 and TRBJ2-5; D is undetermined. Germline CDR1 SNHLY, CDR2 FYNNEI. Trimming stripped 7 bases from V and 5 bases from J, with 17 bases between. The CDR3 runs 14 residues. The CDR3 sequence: CASTRTIPRETQYF. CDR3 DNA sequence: TGTGCCAGCACTAGAACAATTCCCCGGGAGACCCAGTACTTC.

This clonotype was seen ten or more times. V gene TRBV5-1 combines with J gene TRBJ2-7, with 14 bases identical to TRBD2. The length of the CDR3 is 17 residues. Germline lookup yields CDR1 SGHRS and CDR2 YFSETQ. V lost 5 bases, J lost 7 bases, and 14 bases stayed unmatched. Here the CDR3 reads CASSSGLAGEFSQEQYF. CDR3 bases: TGCGCCAGCAGTTCGGGACTAGCGGGAGAGTTTTCTCAGGAGCAGTACTTC.

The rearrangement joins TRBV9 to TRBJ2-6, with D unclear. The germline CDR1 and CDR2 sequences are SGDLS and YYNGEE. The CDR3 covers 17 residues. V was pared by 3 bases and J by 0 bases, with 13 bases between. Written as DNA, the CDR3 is TGTGCCAGCAGCGCCGGGCCAAAGAACTCTGGGGCCAACGTCCTGACTTTC. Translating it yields CASSAGPKNSGANVLTF.

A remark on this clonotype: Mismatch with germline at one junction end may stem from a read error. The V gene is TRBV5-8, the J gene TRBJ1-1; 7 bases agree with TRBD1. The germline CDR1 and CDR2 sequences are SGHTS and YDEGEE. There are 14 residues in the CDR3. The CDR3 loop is CANSLAGGVTEAFF. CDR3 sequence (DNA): TGTGCCAACAGCTTGGCAGGGGGGGTCACTGAAGCTTTCTTT.

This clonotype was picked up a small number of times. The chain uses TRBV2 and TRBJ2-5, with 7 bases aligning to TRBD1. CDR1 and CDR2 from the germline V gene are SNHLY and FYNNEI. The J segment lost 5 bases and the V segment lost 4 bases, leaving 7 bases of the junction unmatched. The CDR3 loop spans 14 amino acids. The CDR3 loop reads CASSVVDRWETQYF. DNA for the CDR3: TGTGCCAGCAGTGTAGTGGACAGGTGGGAGACCCAGTACTTC.

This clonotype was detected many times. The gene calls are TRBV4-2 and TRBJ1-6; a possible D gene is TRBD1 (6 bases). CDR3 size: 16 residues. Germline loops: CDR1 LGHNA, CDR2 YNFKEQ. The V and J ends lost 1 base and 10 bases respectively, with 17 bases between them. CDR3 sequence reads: CASSQVFLQGGSPLHF. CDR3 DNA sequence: TGTGCCAGCAGCCAAGTATTCTTACAGGGAGGATCACCCCTCCACTTT.